These 13 T cell receptor beta chains were all obtained from the same sample, sequenced in a study of CD8 T cells in Susac syndrome. RNA, at about 0.5 to 1 ug, was reverse transcribed with random hexamers. MiXCR was run by TCRdb on the immunoSEQ multiplex PCR reads, yielding one entry per CDR3 protein. The sample lists roughly 200,000 distinct CDR3 sequences; more than 85% were seen once. Material for sequencing was CD4+ T cells from PBMCs. These receptors originate from a human donor with multiple sclerosis.

The chain couples TRBV3-1 to TRBJ2-1, with 8 positions matching TRBD1. The germline V gene has CDR1 LGHDT and CDR2 YNNKEL (reference sequence). The CDR3 covers 17 residues. J gave up 5 bases and V 4 bases, and 13 bases lay outside the gene matches. The CDR3 nucleotides are TGTGCCAGCAGCCCATCCCTAGGACAGGGAACTAACAATGAGCAGTTCTTC. It codes for CASSPSLGQGTNNEQFF.

The V call is TRBV3-1, the J call TRBJ2-2; TRBD1 might be the D (5 bases). Germline CDR1 reads LGHDT; CDR2 reads YNNKEL (reference sequence). V lost 6 bases to trimming and J lost 6 bases, with 17 bases between them. This CDR3 region has 15 residues. The CDR3 DNA is TGTGCCAGCAGACCACAACCAGGGTACCCCGGGGAGCTGTTTTTT. It yields the protein CASRPQPGYPGELFF.

This rearrangement joins TRBV7-9 to TRBJ2-3; the D call may be TRBD1 or TRBD2 (5 bases each). Trimming stripped 3 bases from V and 2 bases from J, with 9 bases between. Germline V lookup: CDR1 SEHNR, CDR2 FQNEAQ (reference sequence). This CDR3 region has 14 residues. The CDR3 sequence is CASSFRGATDTQYF. CDR3 in DNA: TGTGCCAGCAGCTTTCGAGGGGCCACAGATACGCAGTATTTT.

The V and J genes are TRBV30 and TRBJ1-5; 7 bases are shared with TRBD1. V was clipped by 2 bases and J by 5 bases; unmatched bases: 3. This CDR3 contains 13 residues. Germline assignment: CDR1 GTSNPN and CDR2 SVGIG (reference sequence). DNA of the CDR3: TGTGCCTGGAGTCCTCAGGGGGATCAGCCCCAGCATTTT. Translating it yields CAWSPQGDQPQHF.

V is TRBV12-3 or TRBV12-4 and J is TRBJ2-7; D tentatively fits TRBD1 or TRBD2 (5 bases each). The CDR3 sequence is 13 residues long. V lost 1 base, J lost 5 bases, and 9 bases lay in between. The CDR3: CASSLGGPDEQYV. CDR3 in DNA: TGTGCCAGCAGTTTAGGGGGACCCGACGAGCAGTACGTC.

CDR3 bases: TGTGCCAGCAGCCAAGGGCCGGGACGGGGCGAGAAAGAGACCCAGTACTTC. Residues: CASSQGPGRGEKETQYF. This sequence joins TRBV4-2 and TRBJ2-5; D is perhaps TRBD1 or TRBD2 (5 bases each). This CDR3 has 17 amino acids. Trimming cost V 1 base and J 3 bases, with 18 bases left between them. Per germline, CDR1 LGHNA and CDR2 YNFKEQ.

The genes are TRBV9 and TRBJ2-1, with 8 bases matching TRBD2. Per germline, CDR1 SGDLS and CDR2 YYNGEE. The CDR3 extends over 15 amino acids. The ends lost 4 bases at V and 7 bases at J; junction bases unmatched: 10. The CDR3 loop is CASSLGVAGMNEQFF. The CDR3, as DNA: TGTGCCAGCAGCCTCGGGGTAGCGGGGATGAATGAGCAGTTCTTC. The full variable domain, rest sourced from reference TRBV9 and TRBJ2-1, is DSGVTQTPKHLITATGQRVTLRCSPRSGDLSVYWYQQSLDQGLQFLIQYYNGEERAKGNILERFSAQQFPDLHSELNLSSLELGDSALYFCASSLGVAGMNEQFFGPGTRLTVL.

The chain employs TRBV29-1 and TRBJ2-1; 7 nucleotides line up with TRBD2. The CDR3 sequence is 13 residues long. The germline V gene has CDR1 SQVTM and CDR2 ANQGSEA. The V gene end was trimmed by 3 bases and the J gene end by 8 bases; junction bases not matched to a gene: 7. As DNA, the CDR3 is TGCAGCGTTGAGTCTAGCGGAGGGGATGAGCAGTTCTTC. Translating it yields CSVESSGGDEQFF.

This sequence joins TRBV30 and TRBJ1-1; D unresolved. Between the trimmed V and J ends, which lost 5 bases and 10 bases, there was a span of 20 bases. CDR1 is GTSNPN and CDR2 is SVGIG in the germline V gene (reference sequence). The CDR3 contains 13 residues. CDR3 sequence: CAWRSSLELGAFF. CDR3 DNA: TGTGCCTGGCGTTCCAGCCTAGAACTAGGAGCTTTCTTT.

This chain connects TRBV29-1 to TRBJ2-1, with D perhaps being TRBD1 or TRBD2 (6 bases each). V was cut by 4 bases and J by 2 bases, with 9 bases left in between. The germline V gene has CDR1 SQVTM and CDR2 ANQGSEA. The CDR3 covers 13 residues. The chain's CDR3 is CSVGRGAYNEQFF. The DNA of the CDR3 is TGCAGCGTTGGGAGGGGGGCCTACAATGAGCAGTTCTTC.

This clonotype was observed once. The rearrangement links TRBV12-3 or TRBV12-4 to TRBJ2-5, with TRBD2 identical over 14 bases. V was clipped by 6 bases and J by 4 bases; unmatched bases: 4. The CDR3 is 15 residues long. In DNA, the CDR3 is TGTGCCAGCAGGTGGACTAGCGGGGGGTTAGAGACCCAGTACTTC. Translating gives CASRWTSGGLETQYF.

The chain recombines TRBV2 with TRBJ2-5; no clear D. Germline V gene sequence: CDR1 SNHLY, CDR2 FYNNEI. V lost 7 bases to trimming and J lost 2 bases, with 8 bases between them. The CDR3 has 12 amino acids. The CDR3 region is CASTFSQETQYF. The CDR3 coding sequence is TGTGCCAGCACATTCAGTCAAGAGACCCAGTACTTC.

The chain recombines TRBV3-1 with TRBJ2-5; D unresolved. V was clipped by 0 bases and J by 4 bases, with 9 bases between them. This CDR3 has 14 residues. Germline values: CDR1 LGHDT, CDR2 YNNKEL (reference sequence). Here the CDR3 reads CASSQDTWGETQYF. DNA for the CDR3: TGTGCCAGCAGCCAAGATACCTGGGGAGAGACCCAGTACTTC.